The present T cell receptor beta chain was sequenced within a study of T cell responses to AZD1222 COVID-19 vaccine. Looking at the study overall: Researchers grouped second doses given at about 4 or about 12 weeks into one pool.

Findings and limits, study-wide: A rise in Spike-specific TCR breadth and depth followed two AZD1222 doses. There were vaccine-associated CD4 TCRs across spike, dominant at 160-218 and 743-854. It should be noted that donors were predominantly white British and more often female, and clonal diversity was possibly underestimated.

Germline assignment: CDR1 SEHNR and CDR2 FQNEAQ (reference sequence). CDR3 size: 15 residues. Trimming removed 5 bases from V and 3 bases from J; junction bases left unmatched: 6. On this clone: The antigen is undetermined.

The data were produced by immunoSEQ multiplex PCR, yet TCRdb's version contains in-frame clones alone and is incomplete. The table records roughly 130,000 clones, almost 95% of them present only once. The V call is TRBV7-9, the J call TRBJ2-3, with TRBD2 matching over 9 bases. This TCR came from an adult in good health. This specimen was peripheral blood, taken on day 0 of AZD1222 vaccination. The CDR3 region is CASSLAGGRTDTQYF. In DNA, the CDR3 is TGTGCCAGCAGCCTGGCGGGGGGGCGTACAGATACGCAGTATTTT.